This TCR beta chain stems from a study of T-cell memory formation after mild COVID-19. Across the whole study: Most TCR clusters belonged to a single donor.

This clonotype was picked up a small number of times. Its specificity is unknown. The junction had 10 bases not matched to a gene; V was cut back by 0 bases and J by 2 bases. CDR1 LNHNV and CDR2 YYDKDF come from the germline V gene (reference sequence). The CDR3 is made up of 18 amino acids. General study findings and limits: Within pre-infection memory, some responding clones were found, suggesting cross-reactive memory joined. Nothing showed for sure that second-wave clones peaking on day 37 were SARS-CoV-2 specific.

TCR alpha and TCR beta cDNA libraries carrying sample barcodes and UMIs came from 5'RACE with constant-segment primers. TCRdb called the 5' RACE reads again in MiXCR, with one record for every CDR3 protein. The sample lists about 130,000 distinct CDR3 sequences, 15% to 20% occurring once. This sequence was found in an adult woman who had mild COVID-19 (a few samples of this study predate the infection). Cell type and time point are not known. The chain is built from TRBV15 and TRBJ1-5, with 7 bases fitting TRBD1. Source material: PBMCs or a T cell subset sorted from them (not recorded which). The CDR3 spells CATSRDSNTGVGNQPQHF. The CDR3, as DNA: TGTGCCACCAGCAGAGACTCAAATACAGGGGTAGGCAATCAGCCCCAGCATTTT.